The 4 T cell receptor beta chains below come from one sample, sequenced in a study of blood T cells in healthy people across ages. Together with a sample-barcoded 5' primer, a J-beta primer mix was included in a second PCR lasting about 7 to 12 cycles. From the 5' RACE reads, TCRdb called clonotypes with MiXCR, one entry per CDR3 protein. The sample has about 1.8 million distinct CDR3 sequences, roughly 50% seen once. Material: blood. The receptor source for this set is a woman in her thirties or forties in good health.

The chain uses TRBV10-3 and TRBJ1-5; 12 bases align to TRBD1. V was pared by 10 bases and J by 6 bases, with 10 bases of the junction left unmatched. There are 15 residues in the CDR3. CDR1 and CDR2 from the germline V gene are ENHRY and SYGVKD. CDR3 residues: CATNVPGQGAQPQHF. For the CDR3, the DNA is TGTGCCACCAACGTCCCGGGACAGGGGGCTCAGCCCCAGCATTTT.

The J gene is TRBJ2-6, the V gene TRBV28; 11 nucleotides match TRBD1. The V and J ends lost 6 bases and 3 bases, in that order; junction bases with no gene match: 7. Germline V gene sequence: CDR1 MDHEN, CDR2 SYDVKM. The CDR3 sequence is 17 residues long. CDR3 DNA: TGTGCCAGCAGCCGGGACAGGGGGTTAGGTGGGGCCAACGTCCTGACTTTC. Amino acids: CASSRDRGLGGANVLTF.

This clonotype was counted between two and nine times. CDR3 DNA: TGCAGTGCACCGACCTTGGAGGCTTTGCATGAAAAACTGTTTTTT. Its protein product is CSAPTLEALHEKLFF. The chain links TRBV20-1 to TRBJ1-4, with D uncertain. V was shortened by 6 bases and J by 6 bases, with 20 bases between the two germline ends. Per the germline V gene, CDR1 is DFQATT and CDR2 is SNEGSKA (reference sequence). This CDR3 spans 15 amino acids.

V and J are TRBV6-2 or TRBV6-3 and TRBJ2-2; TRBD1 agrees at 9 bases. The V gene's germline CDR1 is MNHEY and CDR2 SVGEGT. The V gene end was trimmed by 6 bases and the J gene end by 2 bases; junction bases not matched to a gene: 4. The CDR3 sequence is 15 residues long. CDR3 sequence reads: CASRDRGQNTGELFF. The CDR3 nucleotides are TGTGCCAGCAGGGACAGGGGCCAAAACACCGGGGAGCTGTTTTTT.